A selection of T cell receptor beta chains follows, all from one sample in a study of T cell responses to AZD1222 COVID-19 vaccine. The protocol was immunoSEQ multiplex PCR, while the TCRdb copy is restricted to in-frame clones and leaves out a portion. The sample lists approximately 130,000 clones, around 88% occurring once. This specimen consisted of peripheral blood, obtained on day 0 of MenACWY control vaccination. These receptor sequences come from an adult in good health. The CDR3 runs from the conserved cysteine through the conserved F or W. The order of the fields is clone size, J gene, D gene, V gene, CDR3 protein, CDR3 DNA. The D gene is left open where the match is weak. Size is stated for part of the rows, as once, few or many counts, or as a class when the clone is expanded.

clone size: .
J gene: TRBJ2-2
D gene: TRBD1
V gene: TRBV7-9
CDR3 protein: CASSPGTANTGELFF
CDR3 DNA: TGTGCCAGCAGCCCCGGGACAGCGAACACCGGGGAGCTGTTTTTT

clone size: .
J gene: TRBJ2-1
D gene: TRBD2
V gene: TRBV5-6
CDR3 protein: CASSSIWTSGSVAYNEQFF
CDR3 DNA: TGTGCCAGCAGCTCAATATGGACTAGCGGGAGTGTCGCCTACAATGAGCAGTTCTTC

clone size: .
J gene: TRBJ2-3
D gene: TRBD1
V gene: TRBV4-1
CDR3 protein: CASSQRDSRTDTQYF
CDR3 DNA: TGCGCCAGCAGCCAACGGGACAGCCGCACAGATACGCAGTATTTT

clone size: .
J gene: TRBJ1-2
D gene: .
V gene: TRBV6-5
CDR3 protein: CASWGGYGYTF
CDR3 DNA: TGTGCCAGCTGGGGGGGTTATGGCTACACCTTC

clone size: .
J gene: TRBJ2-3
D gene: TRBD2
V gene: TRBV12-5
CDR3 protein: CASALAGPRRDTQYF
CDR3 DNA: TGTGCTAGTGCCTTAGCGGGACCCCGTCGGGATACGCAGTATTTT

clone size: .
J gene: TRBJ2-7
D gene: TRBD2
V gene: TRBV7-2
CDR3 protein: CASSLDTSGTYEQYF
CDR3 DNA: TGTGCCAGCAGCTTAGATACTAGCGGGACCTACGAGCAGTACTTC

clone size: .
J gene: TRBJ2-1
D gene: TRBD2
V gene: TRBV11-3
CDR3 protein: CASSAHSGRAYNEQFF
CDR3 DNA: TGTGCCAGCAGCGCCCATAGCGGGAGAGCCTACAATGAGCAGTTCTTC

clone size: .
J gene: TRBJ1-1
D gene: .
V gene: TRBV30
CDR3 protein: CAWNLPQGLRNTEAFF
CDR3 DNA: TGTGCCTGGAACCTCCCCCAGGGCTTAAGGAACACTGAAGCTTTCTTT

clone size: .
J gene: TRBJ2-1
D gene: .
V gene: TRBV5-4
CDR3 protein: CASSLSNNEQFF
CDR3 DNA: TGTGCCAGCAGCCTGAGTAACAATGAGCAGTTCTTC

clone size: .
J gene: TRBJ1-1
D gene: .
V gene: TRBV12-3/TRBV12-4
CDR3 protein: CASTLDRSGAFF
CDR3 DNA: TGTGCCAGCACCCTGGACAGATCAGGAGCTTTCTTT

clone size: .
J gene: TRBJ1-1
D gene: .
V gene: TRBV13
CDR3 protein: CASSLGTRGKAFF
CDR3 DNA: TGTGCCAGCAGCTTAGGGACACGGGGGAAGGCTTTCTTT

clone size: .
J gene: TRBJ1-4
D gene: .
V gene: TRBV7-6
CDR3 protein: CASSLVQGKLFF
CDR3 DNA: TGTGCCAGCAGCTTAGTGCAGGGAAAACTGTTTTTT

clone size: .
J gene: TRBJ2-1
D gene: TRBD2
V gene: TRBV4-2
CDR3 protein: CASSQDPAGGHNEQFF
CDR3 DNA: TGTGCCAGCAGCCAAGATCCCGCGGGAGGTCACAATGAGCAGTTCTTC

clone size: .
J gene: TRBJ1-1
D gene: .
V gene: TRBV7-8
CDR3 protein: CASSLAQWANTEAFF
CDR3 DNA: TGTGCCAGCAGCTTAGCGCAGTGGGCAAACACTGAAGCTTTCTTT

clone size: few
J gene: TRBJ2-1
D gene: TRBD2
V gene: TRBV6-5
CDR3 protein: CASSFLLAGVDEQFF
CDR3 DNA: TGTGCCAGCAGTTTCTTACTAGCGGGAGTGGATGAGCAGTTCTTC

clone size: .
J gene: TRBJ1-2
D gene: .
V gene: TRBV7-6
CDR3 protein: CASSFSTEDGGKYGYTF
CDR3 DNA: TGTGCCAGCAGCTTCAGTACCGAGGATGGAGGGAAATATGGCTACACCTTC

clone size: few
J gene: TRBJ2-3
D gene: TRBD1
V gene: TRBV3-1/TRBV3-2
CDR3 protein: CASSQVTGWPDTQYF
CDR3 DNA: TGTGCCAGCAGCCAAGTGACAGGGTGGCCAGATACGCAGTATTTT

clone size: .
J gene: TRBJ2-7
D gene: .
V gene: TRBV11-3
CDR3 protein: CASSLFWTVGSYEQYF
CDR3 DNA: TGTGCCAGCAGCTTATTTTGGACTGTGGGTTCCTACGAGCAGTACTTC

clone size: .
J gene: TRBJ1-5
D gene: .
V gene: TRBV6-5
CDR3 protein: CASSIGGDQPQHF
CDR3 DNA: TGTGCCAGCAGTATAGGGGGGGATCAGCCCCAGCATTTT

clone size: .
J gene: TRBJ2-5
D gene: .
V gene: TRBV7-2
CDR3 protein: CASSLDRGTQYF
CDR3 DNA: TGTGCCAGCAGCTTAGATAGGGGGACCCAGTACTTC

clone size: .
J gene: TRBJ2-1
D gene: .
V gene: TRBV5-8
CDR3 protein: CASSLGLASYNEQFF
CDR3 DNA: TGTGCCAGCAGCTTGGGTTTAGCATCCTACAATGAGCAGTTCTTC

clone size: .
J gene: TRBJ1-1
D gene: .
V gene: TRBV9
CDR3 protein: CASSAVGGMMNTEAFF
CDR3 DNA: TGTGCCAGCAGCGCCGTTGGGGGAATGATGAACACTGAAGCTTTCTTT

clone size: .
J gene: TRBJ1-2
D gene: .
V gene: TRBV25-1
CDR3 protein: CASSGRNYNYGYTF
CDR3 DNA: TGTGCCAGCAGTGGCAGGAACTATAACTATGGCTACACCTTC

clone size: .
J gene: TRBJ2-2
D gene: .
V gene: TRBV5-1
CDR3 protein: CASSLFLRQQGTGELFF
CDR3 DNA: TGCGCCAGCAGCTTGTTCTTACGGCAGCAGGGCACCGGGGAGCTGTTTTTT

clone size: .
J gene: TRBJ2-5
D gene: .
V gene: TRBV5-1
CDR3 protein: CASSSSGGSQETQYF
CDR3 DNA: TGCGCCAGCAGCTCCTCGGGGGGCTCCCAAGAGACCCAGTACTTC

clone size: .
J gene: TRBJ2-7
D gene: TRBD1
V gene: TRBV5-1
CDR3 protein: CASSPGGTGIVYEQYF
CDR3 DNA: TGCGCCAGCAGCCCTGGGGGGACAGGGATAGTCTACGAGCAGTACTTC

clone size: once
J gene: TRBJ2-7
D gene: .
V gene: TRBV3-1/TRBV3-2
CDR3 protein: CASSQAADSYEQYF
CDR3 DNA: TGTGCCAGCAGCCAAGCGGCCGACTCCTACGAGCAGTACTTC